A single sample gave rise to the 14 T cell receptor beta chains below, sequenced in a study of T cell responses to AZD1222 COVID-19 vaccine. Method: immunoSEQ multiplex PCR; TCRdb's copy keeps in-frame clones and lacks some. The table records about 56,000 clones, approximately 84% of them present only once. Sequenced material: peripheral blood, taken on day 0 of AZD1222 vaccination. These receptors originate from an adult in good health.

There are a few counts of this clone. The chain uses TRBV27 and TRBJ2-7, with TRBD2 identical over 7 bases. CDR1 is MNHEY, CDR2 SMNVEV, per germline (reference sequence). The length of the CDR3 is 16 residues. The ends lost 5 bases at V and 0 bases at J; junction bases unmatched: 10. CDR3: CASSGSASGLSYEQYF. The CDR3 nucleotides are TGTGCCAGCAGTGGATCGGCTAGCGGCCTCTCCTACGAGCAGTACTTC.

The chain carries TRBV9 and TRBJ2-2; 11 nucleotides align to TRBD1. Germline values: CDR1 SGDLS, CDR2 YYNGEE. The ends lost 2 bases at V and 5 bases at J; junction bases unmatched: 5. The CDR3 loop spans 16 amino acids. The CDR3 protein is CASSVSGTGGTGELFF. In DNA, the CDR3 is TGTGCCAGCAGCGTCTCTGGGACAGGGGGTACCGGGGAGCTGTTTTTT.

The V and J genes are TRBV27 and TRBJ1-6; D gene ambiguous. The CDR3 is 14 amino acids. V was clipped by 3 bases and J by 7 bases, with 10 bases between them. Germline-derived CDR1 and CDR2 are MNHEY and SMNVEV (reference sequence). The CDR3 loop is CASSFFSGNSPLHF. CDR3 nucleotide sequence: TGTGCCAGCAGTTTTTTTTCCGGGAATTCACCCCTCCACTTT.

The V call is TRBV7-2, the J call TRBJ2-7; D is undetermined. V lost 1 base to trimming and J lost 0 bases, with 7 bases between them. Germline V gene sequence: CDR1 SGHTA, CDR2 FQGNSA. The CDR3 has 14 amino acids. The CDR3 is CASSLGLASYEQYF. CDR3 nucleotide sequence: TGTGCCAGCAGCTTAGGACTGGCCTCCTACGAGCAGTACTTC.

V is TRBV3-1 (or the pseudogene TRBV3-2) and J is TRBJ1-1, with D unclear. The CDR3 spans 13 residues. Trimming removed 1 base from V and 8 bases from J, with 11 bases in between. Germline values: CDR1 LGHDT, CDR2 YNNKEL (reference sequence). The CDR3 coding sequence is TGTGCCAGCAGCCAAGCGCGGGTAACCGAAGCTTTCTTT. This codes for CASSQARVTEAFF.

The rearrangement joins TRBV7-8 to TRBJ2-1; D perhaps matches TRBD1 (6 bases). CDR1 is SGHVS and CDR2 is FQNEAQ in the germline V gene. Trimming took 1 base from V and 5 from J, leaving 15 bases between them. This CDR3 has 16 residues. The CDR3 sequence is CASSLEGRGNNNEQFF. CDR3 nucleotide sequence: TGTGCCAGCAGCTTAGAGGGCAGGGGAAATAACAATGAGCAGTTCTTC.

This chain connects TRBV4-2 to TRBJ2-1; D is undetermined. This CDR3 region has 13 residues. Germline V lookup: CDR1 LGHNA, CDR2 YNFKEQ. The V end was cut by 0 bases, the J end by 9 bases, with 9 bases between. As DNA, the CDR3 is TGTGCCAGCAGCCAAGATGAAACCACTGAGCAGTTCTTC. Its protein is CASSQDETTEQFF.

The gene calls are TRBV18 and TRBJ1-5; D ambiguous. The CDR3 sequence is 15 residues long. Looked up from germline, CDR1 is KGHSH and CDR2 is LQKENI. Deletions cut 6 bases from V and 6 bases from J, with 18 bases between. The CDR3 loop reads CASSRGDGMSQPQHF. The CDR3 coding sequence is TGTGCCAGCTCGCGCGGGGATGGGATGAGTCAGCCCCAGCATTTT.

The CDR3 loop is CAWSGDHNQPQHF. The CDR3 nucleotides are TGTGCCTGGAGTGGGGACCACAATCAGCCCCAGCATTTT. This sequence joins TRBV30 and TRBJ1-5; D is possibly TRBD1 (5 bases). Trimming removed 1 base at V and 3 bases at J, with 7 bases between. Germline V lookup: CDR1 GTSNPN, CDR2 SVGIG (reference sequence). The CDR3 covers 13 residues.

V usage is TRBV5-1 and J usage is TRBJ2-7; D remains ambiguous. The CDR3 sequence is 13 residues long. The germline V and J ends were trimmed by 2 bases and 3 bases, with 9 bases remaining between them. CDR1 and CDR2 from the germline V gene are SGHRS and YFSETQ. CDR3 protein: CASSFLMGYEQYF. The CDR3 DNA is TGCGCCAGCAGCTTTCTAATGGGCTACGAGCAGTACTTC. Filled out from reference TRBV5-1 and TRBJ2-7, the complete variable domain reads KAGVTQTPRYLIKTRGQQVTLSCSPISGHRSVSWYQQTPGQGLQFLFEYFSETQRNKGNFPGRFSGRQFSNSRSEMNVSTLELGDSALYLCASSFLMGYEQYFGPGTRLTVT.

The rearrangement links TRBV11-2 to TRBJ2-5; D gene unclear. The ends were cut back, 5 bases at V and 5 bases at J, with 12 bases in the middle. This CDR3 spans 13 amino acids. Germline loops: CDR1 SGHAT, CDR2 FQNNGV. Here the CDR3 DNA reads TGTGCCAGCAGCAGTCGGGTCGGGGAGACCCAGTACTTC. This translates into CASSSRVGETQYF.

The chain employs TRBV28 and TRBJ1-4, with 9 bases that match TRBD1. The CDR3 spans 14 residues. From germline, CDR1 is MDHEN and CDR2 SYDVKM. The V gene end was trimmed by 6 bases and the J gene end by 7 bases; junction bases not matched to a gene: 6. The CDR3 loop reads CASRPGQGIEKLFF. Here the CDR3 DNA reads TGTGCCAGCAGGCCGGGACAGGGAATTGAAAAACTGTTTTTT.

J is TRBJ1-3 and V is TRBV5-4; 7 bases line up with TRBD1. The CDR3 spans 15 residues. V trimming: 3 bases; J trimming: 4 bases; junction bases outside the gene matches: 7. Germline V lookup: CDR1 SGHNT, CDR2 YYREEE (reference sequence). The CDR3 loop reads CASSSATGDGNTIYF. The CDR3 nucleotides read TGTGCCAGCAGCTCAGCTACAGGGGACGGAAACACCATATATTTT.

The rearrangement uses TRBV11-2 and TRBJ1-3; TRBD1 matches 7 bases. J gave up 8 bases and V 3 bases, and 7 bases lay outside the gene matches. CDR1 and CDR2 (germline): SGHAT, FQNNGV. This CDR3 is built from 14 residues. The CDR3 reads CASSFDRDDYTIYF. In DNA, the CDR3 is TGTGCCAGCAGCTTCGACAGGGATGATTACACCATATATTTT.